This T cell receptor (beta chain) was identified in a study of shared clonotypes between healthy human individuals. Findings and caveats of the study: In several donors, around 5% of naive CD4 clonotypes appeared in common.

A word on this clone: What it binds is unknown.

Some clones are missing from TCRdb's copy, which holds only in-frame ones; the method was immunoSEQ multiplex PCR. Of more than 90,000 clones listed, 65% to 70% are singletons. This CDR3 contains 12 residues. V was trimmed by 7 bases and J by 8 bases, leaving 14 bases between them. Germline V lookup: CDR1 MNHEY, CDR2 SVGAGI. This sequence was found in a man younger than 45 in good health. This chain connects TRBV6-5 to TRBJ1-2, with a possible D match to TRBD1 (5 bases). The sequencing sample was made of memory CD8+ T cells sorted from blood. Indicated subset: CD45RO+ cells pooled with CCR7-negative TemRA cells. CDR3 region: CASTGGPGGYTF. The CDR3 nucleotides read TGTGCCAGCACCGGGGGTCCGGGAGGCTACACCTTC.